This T cell receptor beta chain emerged from a study of OX40 agonist ivuxolimab in advanced cancers. About the research overall: Every patient in dose escalation had hepatocellular carcinoma, melanoma, renal cell or head and neck cancer. Study-level results: Expanded peripheral T cell antigen specificity was not determined. Partial responders dosed at 0.1-3.0 mg/kg displayed clonal expansion ranking among the lowest. The mean number of expanded clones was higher in CD8+ T cells than in CD4+.

Assay: immunoSEQ multiplex PCR; the TCRdb copy retains only in-frame clones and omits some. The data show tens of thousands of clones, roughly nine tenths seen once. Comment on this clone: Its antigen is as yet unknown.

The receptor's source is an adult with an advanced solid tumor such as melanoma, head and neck, liver or kidney cancer. Sequenced here: CD4+ or CD8+ T cells sorted from blood, sampled in a trial of the OX40 agonist ivuxolimab.

The DNA of the CDR3 is TGTGCCAGCAGTGAATGGGCGGGGTCCTTGAACTCCTACGAGCAGTACTTC. Translating it yields CASSEWAGSLNSYEQYF. The chain is built from TRBV2 and TRBJ2-7; perhaps TRBD2 as D (6 bases). The CDR3 is 17 amino acids. Germline lookup yields CDR1 SNHLY and CDR2 FYNNEI. Trimming shortened V by 2 bases and J by 0 bases, and 17 bases separated the two germline ends.